This is a list of T cell receptor beta chains from one sample in a study of blood T cells in healthy people across ages. MiXCR, run by TCRdb on the 5' RACE reads, gives a single entry per CDR3 protein. The sample consists of 1 million to 1.2 million distinct CDR3 sequences, roughly two fifths of them appearing once. The sequenced material came from blood. These TCRs come from a man aged 18 to 30 in good health. CDR3s include the opening cysteine and the closing phenylalanine or tryptophan. A D gene is named only where the DNA matches it firmly. Size tells how often a clone was seen (once, few, many) or the class of an expanded clone, and some rows leave it out.

size: -; D: -; J: TRBJ2-1; V: TRBV6-4; DNA: TGTGCCAGCAGTGACTCGGTGAGGACCGAGCAGTTCTTC; CDR3: CASSDSVRTEQFF
size: -; D: -; J: TRBJ2-3; V: TRBV20-1; DNA: TGCAGTGCCCGCGCGGGGGCGAGCACAGATACGCAGTATTTT; CDR3: CSARAGASTDTQYF
size: few; D: -; J: TRBJ1-2; V: TRBV20-1; DNA: TGCAGTGCCGGGAGGACAGACATATTGGGCTACACCTTC; CDR3: CSAGRTDILGYTF
size: few; D: -; J: TRBJ2-3; V: TRBV7-2; DNA: TGTGCCAGCAGCAAAAGCGTCCTCACAGATACGCAGTATTTT; CDR3: CASSKSVLTDTQYF
size: -; D: -; J: TRBJ2-5; V: TRBV14; DNA: TGTGCCAGCAGCCAAGATCTAGTGGGTCGGCGCGATGAGCAGTACTTC; CDR3: CASSQDLVGRRDEQYF
size: few; D: -; J: TRBJ1-1; V: TRBV4-1; DNA: TGCGCCAGCAGCCAAGATAGTGGGCTTGCTGAAGCTTTCTTT; CDR3: CASSQDSGLAEAFF
size: -; D: -; J: TRBJ2-3; V: TRBV30; DNA: TGTGCCTGGAGTGCCACTAGAAGAGTAGGAGGTACGCAGTATTTT; CDR3: CAWSATRRVGGTQYF
size: -; D: TRBD1; J: TRBJ1-5; V: TRBV6-2/TRBV6-3; DNA: TGTGCCAGCAGACTTCAGGGGGGATATCAGCCCCAGCATTTT; CDR3: CASRLQGGYQPQHF
size: -; D: TRBD2; J: TRBJ2-3; V: TRBV4-2; DNA: TGTGCCAGCAGCCAAGACCGAGGGTTGGGACTAGCGGCAGATGCGCAGTATTTT; CDR3: CASSQDRGLGLAADAQYF
size: -; D: TRBD1; J: TRBJ2-2; V: TRBV9; DNA: TGTGCCAGCAGCCTTAACCGGGACAGTAACACCGGGGAGCTGTTTTTT; CDR3: CASSLNRDSNTGELFF
size: -; D: TRBD2; J: TRBJ2-1; V: TRBV24-1; DNA: TGTGCCACCAGTGATCATACAGCCGGGACTAGCGGTGAGCAGTTCTTC; CDR3: CATSDHTAGTSGEQFF
size: few; D: TRBD1; J: TRBJ1-1; V: TRBV4-3; DNA: TGCGCCAGCAGCCCGCCGGGACAGAAAGCTTTCTTT; CDR3: CASSPPGQKAFF
size: -; D: -; J: TRBJ1-4; V: TRBV4-3; DNA: TGCGCCAGCAGCCAAGCGGGAAGGAGCTTGTTTGAAAAACTGTTTTTT; CDR3: CASSQAGRSLFEKLFF
size: -; D: TRBD1; J: TRBJ2-3; V: TRBV3-1; DNA: TGTGCCAGCAGCCTGTGGGACAGGGGTATGGGTACGCAGTATTTT; CDR3: CASSLWDRGMGTQYF
size: few; D: -; J: TRBJ1-1; V: TRBV3-1; DNA: TGTGCCAGCAGCCCAGGGGACGACACTGAAGCTTTCTTT; CDR3: CASSPGDDTEAFF
size: -; D: -; J: TRBJ2-1; V: TRBV5-6; DNA: TGTGCCAGCACCCGGCAGGGGACACCTTACAATGAGCAGTTCTTC; CDR3: CASTRQGTPYNEQFF
size: few; D: -; J: TRBJ2-3; V: TRBV7-9; DNA: TGTGCCAGCAGAACGCAGGAGGGTAAGCCAGATACGCAGTATTTT; CDR3: CASRTQEGKPDTQYF
size: many; D: -; J: TRBJ2-5; V: TRBV29-1; DNA: TGCAGCGTTGTAGGGGAGGTTTTGGAGACCCAGTACTTC; CDR3: CSVVGEVLETQYF
size: -; D: -; J: TRBJ2-2; V: TRBV24-1; DNA: TGTGCCACCAGTGATGGAGGGAACACCGGGGAGCTGTTTTTT; CDR3: CATSDGGNTGELFF
size: few; D: -; J: TRBJ2-3; V: TRBV3-1; DNA: TGTGCCAGCAGCCAAACTCAAAGGACCCACACAGATACGCAGTATTTT; CDR3: CASSQTQRTHTDTQYF
size: -; D: -; J: TRBJ1-4; V: TRBV2; DNA: TGTGCCAGCAGTGAAGCGACTGGAAAACTGTTTTTT; CDR3: CASSEATGKLFF
size: -; D: -; J: TRBJ1-6; V: TRBV5-4; DNA: TGTGCCAGCAGCTTTGGGCCAGGGAGCTCCTATAATTCACCCCTCCACTTT; CDR3: CASSFGPGSSYNSPLHF
size: -; D: -; J: TRBJ2-2; V: TRBV20-1; DNA: TGCAGTGCTTCTCTCTCGGCAGGGTTGGAACCCGGGGAGCTGTTTTTT; CDR3: CSASLSAGLEPGELFF
size: few; D: -; J: TRBJ1-6; V: TRBV11-1; DNA: TGTGCCAGCAGCTTCGAGAGCTCCTATAATTCACCCCTCCACTTT; CDR3: CASSFESSYNSPLHF
size: -; D: TRBD1; J: TRBJ2-1; V: TRBV6-6; DNA: TGTGCCAGCAGTTACCGGACAGGTAATGAGCAGTTCTTC; CDR3: CASSYRTGNEQFF
size: -; D: TRBD1; J: TRBJ2-4; V: TRBV3-1; DNA: TGTGCCAGCAGCCAAGATTGGGGACAGGGAACCAAAAACATTCAGTACTTC; CDR3: CASSQDWGQGTKNIQYF
size: few; D: -; J: TRBJ2-3; V: TRBV4-2; DNA: TGTGCCAGCAGCCAAGTTCAACTAGCAGACAACACAGATACGCAGTATTTT; CDR3: CASSQVQLADNTDTQYF
size: -; D: -; J: TRBJ2-5; V: TRBV9; DNA: TGTGCCAGCAGCCCGGATAGGCGTACCCAAGAGACCCAGTACTTC; CDR3: CASSPDRRTQETQYF
size: few; D: -; J: TRBJ2-1; V: TRBV6-2/TRBV6-3; DNA: TGTGCCAGCAGTGAAGGGGTTAGTGAGCAGTTCTTC; CDR3: CASSEGVSEQFF
size: -; D: TRBD2; J: TRBJ2-1; V: TRBV20-1; DNA: TGCAGTGCTAGGGCTAGCGGGGGGTCGGTCTACAATGAGCAGTTCTTC; CDR3: CSARASGGSVYNEQFF
size: -; D: -; J: TRBJ1-5; V: TRBV4-1; DNA: TGCGTCAGCAGCCAAGATGACAGTAGCAATCAGCCCCAGCATTTT; CDR3: CVSSQDDSSNQPQHF
size: once; D: -; J: TRBJ2-2; V: TRBV7-9; DNA: TGTGCCAGCAGCTTAACAGGGATCAACACCGGGGAACTGTTTTTT; CDR3: CASSLTGINTGELFF
size: many; D: -; J: TRBJ2-3; V: TRBV24-1; DNA: TGTGCCACCAAAGGACCAGCCACAGATACGCAGTATTTT; CDR3: CATKGPATDTQYF
size: -; D: TRBD1; J: TRBJ1-2; V: TRBV10-3; DNA: TGTGCCATCAGTAAACTAGGGGGCCTCGGTGGGGACAGGAATGGCTACACCTTC; CDR3: CAISKLGGLGGDRNGYTF
size: -; D: -; J: TRBJ1-3; V: TRBV25-1; DNA: TGTGCCAGCAGTGAATTAGGAAGATCTGGAAACACCATATATTTT; CDR3: CASSELGRSGNTIYF
size: few; D: -; J: TRBJ2-1; V: TRBV2; DNA: TGTGCCAGCAGGGCTGACTATGGCGTGAATGAGCAGTTCTTC; CDR3: CASRADYGVNEQFF
size: -; D: -; J: TRBJ2-1; V: TRBV12-3/TRBV12-4; DNA: TGTGCCAGCAGTCCGGAACCCGGGGGCTACAATGAGCAGTTCTTC; CDR3: CASSPEPGGYNEQFF
size: -; D: -; J: TRBJ2-1; V: TRBV6-1; DNA: TGTGCCAGCAGTGAGGGTATTGTAGAGACCCAGTTCTTC; CDR3: CASSEGIVETQFF
size: -; D: TRBD1; J: TRBJ2-1; V: TRBV7-6; DNA: TGTGCCAGCAGCGTAGGACAAACAGGGGGCAATGAGCAGTTCTTC; CDR3: CASSVGQTGGNEQFF
size: few; D: TRBD1; J: TRBJ1-2; V: TRBV6-1; DNA: TGTGCCAGCAGTGGGCGACAGGGGTGGATCAATGGCTACACCTTC; CDR3: CASSGRQGWINGYTF
size: -; D: TRBD2; J: TRBJ2-7; V: TRBV20-1; DNA: TGCAGTGCCCCAGGACTAGCGGGCGAGCAGTACTTC; CDR3: CSAPGLAGEQYF
size: -; D: -; J: TRBJ1-2; V: TRBV9; DNA: TGTGCCAGCAGCGTCTGGTCAGAAAACTATGGCTACACCTTC; CDR3: CASSVWSENYGYTF
size: -; D: -; J: TRBJ2-7; V: TRBV20-1; DNA: TGCAGTGCTAGAGATAGGCGGTTTCTAAGCTCCTACGAGCAGTACTTC; CDR3: CSARDRRFLSSYEQYF
size: few; D: -; J: TRBJ2-5; V: TRBV5-1; DNA: TGCGCCAGCAGCAACTCCGGGACCACGAAATATGAGACCCAGTACTTC; CDR3: CASSNSGTTKYETQYF
size: -; D: TRBD1; J: TRBJ1-4; V: TRBV7-9; DNA: TGTGCCAGCAGCCCGACAGGGGACCGAGAAAAACTGTTTTTT; CDR3: CASSPTGDREKLFF
size: -; D: -; J: TRBJ1-2; V: TRBV4-1; DNA: TGCGCCAGCAGCCAACTACCATTGGGACATCTTGGCTACACCTTC; CDR3: CASSQLPLGHLGYTF
size: -; D: TRBD1; J: TRBJ2-1; V: TRBV12-3/TRBV12-4; DNA: TGTGCCAGCAGTTTGTCATCCGGGACAGGGAACTGTGAGCAGTTCTTC; CDR3: CASSLSSGTGNCEQFF